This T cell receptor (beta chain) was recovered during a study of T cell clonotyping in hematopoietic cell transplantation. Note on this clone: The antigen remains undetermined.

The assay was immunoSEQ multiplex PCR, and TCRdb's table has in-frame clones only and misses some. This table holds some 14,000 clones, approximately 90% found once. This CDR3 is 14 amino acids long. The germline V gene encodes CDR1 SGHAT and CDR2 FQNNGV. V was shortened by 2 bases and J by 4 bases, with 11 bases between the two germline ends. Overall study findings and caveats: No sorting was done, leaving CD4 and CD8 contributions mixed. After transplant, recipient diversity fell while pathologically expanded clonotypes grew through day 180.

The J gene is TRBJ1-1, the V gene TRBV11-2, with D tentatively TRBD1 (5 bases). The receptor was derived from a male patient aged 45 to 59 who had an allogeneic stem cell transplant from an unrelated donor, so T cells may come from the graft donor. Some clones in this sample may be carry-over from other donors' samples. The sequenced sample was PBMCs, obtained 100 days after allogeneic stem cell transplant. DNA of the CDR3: TGTGCCAGCAGCTTAAACTTAAGGGGCACTGAAGCTTTCTTT. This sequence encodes CASSLNLRGTEAFF. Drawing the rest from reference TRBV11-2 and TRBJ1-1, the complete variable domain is EAGVAQSPRYKIIEKRQSVAFWCNPISGHATLYWYQQILGQGPKLLIQFQNNGVVDDSQLPKDRFSAERLKGVDSTLKIQPAKLEDSAVYLCASSLNLRGTEAFFGQGTRLTVV.